These T cell receptor beta chains were read from a single sample in a study of T-cell reconstitution after alpha-beta-depleted transplantation in children. TCRdb itself ran the PCR reads through MiXCR, one entry per CDR3 protein. The sample contains about 980,000 distinct CDR3 sequences, about 30% of which appear only once. The input for sequencing was PBMCs, mostly from graft donor cells, taken 360 days after TCRalphabeta/CD19-depleted stem cell transplant. The receptor source for this set is a boy under two years old who had a stem cell transplant for SCID, so the T cells may come from the graft donor. Both conserved end residues are trimmed from each CDR3.

j_call,v_call,cdr3_aa
TRBJ2-3,TRBV2,ASSKRTDTDTQY
TRBJ1-1,TRBV6-2/TRBV6-3,ASSYSGQGGNTEAF
TRBJ2-7,TRBV3-1,ASSHPGTSPYEQY
TRBJ2-2,TRBV5-1,ASSLVGTEIHYRKDTGELF
TRBJ2-1,TRBV5-4,ATRSGTSGANEQF
TRBJ1-1,TRBV9,ASSVEPLRTEAF
TRBJ2-7,TRBV15,ATSRASGASYEQY
TRBJ1-1,TRBV20-1,SARQASYTNTEAF
TRBJ2-1,TRBV12-3/TRBV12-4,ASSRGGAPLNNEQF
TRBJ2-3,TRBV20-1,SARKGGTSTDTQY
TRBJ1-1,TRBV15,ATSRDVGTATEAF
TRBJ2-1,TRBV5-4,ASSPTQTYNEQF
TRBJ2-3,TRBV10-3,AISRQGSTDTQY
TRBJ2-7,TRBV10-2,ASHPGLAGGRPPQEQY
TRBJ2-7,TRBV12-3/TRBV12-4,ASSQAGPAYEQY
TRBJ2-4,TRBV20-1,SARDPVLAKNIQY
TRBJ2-7,TRBV27,ASRRGTGVYEQY
TRBJ2-2,TRBV2,ASSPRGRMNTGELF
TRBJ2-1,TRBV10-3,AISARPNEQF
TRBJ2-4,TRBV7-6,ASSLEGYGHDIQY
TRBJ2-5,TRBV20-1,SAQRTGIETQY
TRBJ2-5,TRBV5-1,ASTEWGQDRQETQY
TRBJ2-1,TRBV7-9,ASRSPFSGGDTAEQF
TRBJ2-3,TRBV4-2,ASSQGGEPSTDTQY
TRBJ1-1,TRBV3-1,ASSQAGIMNTEAF
TRBJ1-1,TRBV11-2,ASRQGREAF
TRBJ2-7,TRBV2,ASRADRVSYEQY
TRBJ1-1,TRBV9,ASSVARVGADTEAF
TRBJ1-2,TRBV5-1,ASSLEARNYGYT
TRBJ1-1,TRBV7-6,ASSLDRGGEAF
TRBJ2-6,TRBV5-5,ASSWGSSPGANVLT
TRBJ1-1,TRBV20-1,SASWLEGEAF
TRBJ2-3,TRBV29-1,SVEDGPDSSTDTQY
TRBJ2-3,TRBV7-2,ASSAQQRGANTDTQY
TRBJ2-1,TRBV9,ASSGGGFGEQF
TRBJ2-3,TRBV5-1,ASSLGSGTDTQY
TRBJ2-2,TRBV3-1,ASSSPGQGGELF
TRBJ2-7,TRBV7-2,ASSLGQGNYEQY
TRBJ1-1,TRBV20-1,SAAGPNTEAF
TRBJ1-3,TRBV25-1,ASSEYRVSGNTIY
TRBJ1-1,TRBV12-3/TRBV12-4,ASPTPDRAEAF